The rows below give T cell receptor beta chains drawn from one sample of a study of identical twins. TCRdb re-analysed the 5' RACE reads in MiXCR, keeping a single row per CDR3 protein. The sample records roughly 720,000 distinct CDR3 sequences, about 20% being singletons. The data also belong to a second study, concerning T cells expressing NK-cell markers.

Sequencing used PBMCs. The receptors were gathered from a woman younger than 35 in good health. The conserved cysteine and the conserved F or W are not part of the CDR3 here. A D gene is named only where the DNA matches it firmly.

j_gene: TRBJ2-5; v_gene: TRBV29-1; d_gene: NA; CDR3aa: SVVYSTETQY
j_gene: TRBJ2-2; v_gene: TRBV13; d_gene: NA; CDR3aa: ASSLWDSGELF
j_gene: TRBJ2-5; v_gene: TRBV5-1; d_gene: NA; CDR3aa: ASSRTFRAQVYQETQY
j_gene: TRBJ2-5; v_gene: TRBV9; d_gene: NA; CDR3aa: ASSVGGVETQY
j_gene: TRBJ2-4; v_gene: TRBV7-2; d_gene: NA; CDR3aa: ATSRLAKNIQY
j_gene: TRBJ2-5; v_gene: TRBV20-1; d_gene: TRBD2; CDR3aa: SAPGLAGRGETQY
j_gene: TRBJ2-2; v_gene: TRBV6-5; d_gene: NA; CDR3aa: ASSYQDSFTGELF
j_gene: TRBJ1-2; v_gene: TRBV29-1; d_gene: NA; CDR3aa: SVGRNPNPDYGYT
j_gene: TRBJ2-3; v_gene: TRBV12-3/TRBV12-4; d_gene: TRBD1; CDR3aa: ASTALRGPGDTQY
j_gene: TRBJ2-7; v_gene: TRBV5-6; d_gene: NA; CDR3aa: ASSRSASYEQY
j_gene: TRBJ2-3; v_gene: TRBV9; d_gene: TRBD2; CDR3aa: ASSVAPFGGGTDTQY
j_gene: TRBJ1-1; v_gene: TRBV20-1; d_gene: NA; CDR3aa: SARDSGGPGDTEAF
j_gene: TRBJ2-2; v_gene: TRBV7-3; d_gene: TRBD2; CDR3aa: ASSSPREGGITGELF
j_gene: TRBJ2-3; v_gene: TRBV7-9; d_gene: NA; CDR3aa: ASSRGGKDTQY
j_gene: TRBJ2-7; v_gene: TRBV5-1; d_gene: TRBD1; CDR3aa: ASVPGQGEQY
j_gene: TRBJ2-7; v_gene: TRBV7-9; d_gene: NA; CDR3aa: ASSRPGFNEQY
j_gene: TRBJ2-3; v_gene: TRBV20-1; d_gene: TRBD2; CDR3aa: SARLGLAGFTDTQY
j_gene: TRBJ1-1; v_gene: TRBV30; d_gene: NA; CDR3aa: AWSVRNIYLNTEAF
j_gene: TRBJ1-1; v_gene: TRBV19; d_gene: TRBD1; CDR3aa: ATKESTGGSLNTEAF
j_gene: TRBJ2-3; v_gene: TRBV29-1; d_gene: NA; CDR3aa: SVAWSVTDTQY
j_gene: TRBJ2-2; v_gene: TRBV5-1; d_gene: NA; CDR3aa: ASSLDRETGELF
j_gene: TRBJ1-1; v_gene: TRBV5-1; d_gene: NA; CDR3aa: ASSTTQGEAF
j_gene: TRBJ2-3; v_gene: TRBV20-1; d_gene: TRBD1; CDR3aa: SARTGNTDTQY
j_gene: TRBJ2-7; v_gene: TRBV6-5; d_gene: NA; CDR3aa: ASSFGTGLREQY
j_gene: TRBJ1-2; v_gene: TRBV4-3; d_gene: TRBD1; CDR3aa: ASSLTLQGAYGYT
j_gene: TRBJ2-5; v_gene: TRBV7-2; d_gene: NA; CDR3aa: ASSLWFQETQY
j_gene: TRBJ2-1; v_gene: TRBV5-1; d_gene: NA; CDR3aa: ASSLVEGRNEQF
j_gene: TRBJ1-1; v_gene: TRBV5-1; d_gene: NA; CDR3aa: ASSPQGLPRDAF
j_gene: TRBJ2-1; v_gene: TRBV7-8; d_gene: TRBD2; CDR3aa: ASSPGGSGGGNEQF
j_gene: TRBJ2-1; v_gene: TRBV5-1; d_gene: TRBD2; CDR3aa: ASSLDGGGYNEQF
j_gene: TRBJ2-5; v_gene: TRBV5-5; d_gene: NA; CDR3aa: ASSFGGRKETQY
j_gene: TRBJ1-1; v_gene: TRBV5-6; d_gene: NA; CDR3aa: ASSGGLAAF
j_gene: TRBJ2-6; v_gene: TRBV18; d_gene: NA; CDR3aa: ASSPVASSLAGANVLT
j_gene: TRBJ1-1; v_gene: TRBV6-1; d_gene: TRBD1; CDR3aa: ASTRTGRSAEAF
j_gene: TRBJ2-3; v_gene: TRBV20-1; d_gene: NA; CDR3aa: SAKGGGPSDTQY
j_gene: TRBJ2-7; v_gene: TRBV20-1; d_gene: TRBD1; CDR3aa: SFQGTGLEQY
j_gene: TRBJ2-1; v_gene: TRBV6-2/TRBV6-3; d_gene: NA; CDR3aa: ASSYSIRTGNEQF
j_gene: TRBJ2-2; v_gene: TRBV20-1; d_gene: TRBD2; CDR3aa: SAEPGLAGRATNTGELF
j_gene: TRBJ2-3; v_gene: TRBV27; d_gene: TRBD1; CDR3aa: ASSWTGIPVGTDTQY
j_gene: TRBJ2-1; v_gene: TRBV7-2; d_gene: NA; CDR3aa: ASSARGQWGNEQF
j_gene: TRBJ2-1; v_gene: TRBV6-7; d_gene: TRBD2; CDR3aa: ASSFMREFPCEQF
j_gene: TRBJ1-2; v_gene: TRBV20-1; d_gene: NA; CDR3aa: SARWVTNYGYT
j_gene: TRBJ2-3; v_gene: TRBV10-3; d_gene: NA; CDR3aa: AISEYLANTDTQY
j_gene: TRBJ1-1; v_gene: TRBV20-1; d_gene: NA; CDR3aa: SASLAGSTEAF
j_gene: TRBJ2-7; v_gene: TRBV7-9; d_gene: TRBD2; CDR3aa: ASKKTSGYEQY
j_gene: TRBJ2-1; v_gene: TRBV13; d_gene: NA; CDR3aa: ASSSRWISNEQF
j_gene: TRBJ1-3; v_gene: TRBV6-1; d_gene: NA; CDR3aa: ASSPTEAGNTIY
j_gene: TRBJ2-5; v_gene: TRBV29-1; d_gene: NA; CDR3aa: SDVGTQETQY
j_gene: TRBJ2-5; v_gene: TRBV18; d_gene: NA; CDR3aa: ASSPSHQETQY
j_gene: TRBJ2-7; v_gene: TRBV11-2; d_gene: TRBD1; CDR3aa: ASSLGRGTGKYEQY
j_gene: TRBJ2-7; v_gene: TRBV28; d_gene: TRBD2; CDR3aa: ASSLSWTSGRARNEQY
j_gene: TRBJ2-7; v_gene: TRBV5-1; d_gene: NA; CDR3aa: ASSSIEDSYEQY
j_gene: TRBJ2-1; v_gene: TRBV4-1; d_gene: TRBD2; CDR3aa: ASSQLGTSHNEQF